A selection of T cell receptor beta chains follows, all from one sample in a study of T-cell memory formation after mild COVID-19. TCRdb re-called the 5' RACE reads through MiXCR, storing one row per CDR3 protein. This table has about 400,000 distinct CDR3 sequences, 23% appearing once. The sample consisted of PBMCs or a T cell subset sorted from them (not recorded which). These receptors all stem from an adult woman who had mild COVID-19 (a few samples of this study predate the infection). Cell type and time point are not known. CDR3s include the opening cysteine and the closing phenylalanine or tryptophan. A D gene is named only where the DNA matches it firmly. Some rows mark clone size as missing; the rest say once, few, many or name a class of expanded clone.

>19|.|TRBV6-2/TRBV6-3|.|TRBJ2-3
TGTGCCAGCCGAAACGTCAAACTTACCGGGACATTTGGCACAGATACGCAGTATTTT
CASRNVKLTGTFGTDTQYF
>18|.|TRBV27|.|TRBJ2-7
TGTGCCAGCAGTGTCTCCCCCTCACTTGGGTTCAAACCCTACGAGCAGTACTTC
CASSVSPSLGFKPYEQYF
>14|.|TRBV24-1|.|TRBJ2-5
TGTGCCACCAGCCCCGGACAAACTCAAGAGACCCAGTACTTC
CATSPGQTQETQYF
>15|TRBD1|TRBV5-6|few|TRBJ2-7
TGTGCCAGCAGCTTGATGAAGACAGGGCCCTACGAGCAGTACTTC
CASSLMKTGPYEQYF
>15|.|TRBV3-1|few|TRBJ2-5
TGTGCCAGCACCAGAGACCCTATACACCAAGAGACCCAGTACTTC
CASTRDPIHQETQYF
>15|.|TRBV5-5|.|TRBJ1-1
TGTGCCAGCAGCTTGTTTGGAGGTCAGGACACTGAAGCTTTCTTT
CASSLFGGQDTEAFF
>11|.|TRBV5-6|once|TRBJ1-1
TGTGCCAGCAGCAGGCAGGGGGAAGCTTTCTTT
CASSRQGEAFF
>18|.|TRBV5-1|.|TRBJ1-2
TGCGCCAGCAGCTTGGCCGAGGAGCCAGTCACAACTAACTATGGCTACACCTTC
CASSLAEEPVTTNYGYTF
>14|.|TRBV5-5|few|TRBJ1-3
TGTGCCAGCAGCCGGGACTACTCTGGAAACACCATATATTTT
CASSRDYSGNTIYF
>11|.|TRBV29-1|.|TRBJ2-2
TGCAGCGTTGAAGGGGGAAGGGAGCTGTTTTTT
CSVEGGRELFF
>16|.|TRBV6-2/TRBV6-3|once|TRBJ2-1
TGTGCCAGCAGTTACACACCGCTTTGGGGCCCCAATGAGCAGTTCTTC
CASSYTPLWGPNEQFF
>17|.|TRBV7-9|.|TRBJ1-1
TGTGCCAGCAGACCTGGTTTGGCAGCAAAGAAAAACACTGAAGCTTTCTTT
CASRPGLAAKKNTEAFF
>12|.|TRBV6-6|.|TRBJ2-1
TGTGCCAGCAGTTACGGCCAGAATGAGCAGTTCTTC
CASSYGQNEQFF
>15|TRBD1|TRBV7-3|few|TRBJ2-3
TGTGCCAGCAGCTTATCGGGACAGGGCTTAGATACGCAGTATTTT
CASSLSGQGLDTQYF
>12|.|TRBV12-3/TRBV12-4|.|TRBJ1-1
TGTGCCAGCATGCAGGGGTACACTGAAGCTTTCTTT
CASMQGYTEAFF
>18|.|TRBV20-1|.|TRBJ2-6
TGCAGTGCTAGAGTTGGCGGGGCGCCGGGCTCTGGGGCCAACGTCCTGACTTTC
CSARVGGAPGSGANVLTF
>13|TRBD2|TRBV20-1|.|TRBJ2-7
TGCAGTGCTGTGACTAGCGGGCGCGACGAGCAGTACTTC
CSAVTSGRDEQYF
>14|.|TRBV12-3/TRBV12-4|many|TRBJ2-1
TGTGCCAGCAGTTTAGGCTACCGGGACTCGGAGCAGTTCTTC
CASSLGYRDSEQFF
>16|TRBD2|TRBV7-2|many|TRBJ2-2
TGTGCCAGCAGCTCGACTAGCGGGAGGAGCACCGGGGAGCTGTTTTTT
CASSSTSGRSTGELFF
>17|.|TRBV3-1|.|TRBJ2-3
TGTGCCAGCAGCCAAGATTGGGTAGCGGAGCCCACAGATACGCAGTATTTT
CASSQDWVAEPTDTQYF
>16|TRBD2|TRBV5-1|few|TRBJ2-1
TGCGCCAGCAGCGCAGCAGGGAGGGTAGGGAACAATGAGCAGTTCTTC
CASSAAGRVGNNEQFF
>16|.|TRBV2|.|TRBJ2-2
TGTGCCAGCACCCCTGAAGCGTTGGACAGCACCGGGGAGCTGTTTTTT
CASTPEALDSTGELFF
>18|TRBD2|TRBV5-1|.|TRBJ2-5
TGCGCCAGCAGCTCGGATCTCGGGACTAGGCGGTTCGGGGAGACCCAGTACTTC
CASSSDLGTRRFGETQYF
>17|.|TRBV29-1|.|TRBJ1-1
TGCAGCGTTGAAGACCCCCCAGGACAGCGATTGAACACTGAAGCTTTCTTT
CSVEDPPGQRLNTEAFF
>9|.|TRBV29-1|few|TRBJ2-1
TGCAGCGTTGAATATGAGCAGTTCTTC
CSVEYEQFF
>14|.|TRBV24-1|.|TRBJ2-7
TGTGCCACCAGTATGGACGAGGGGGCCTACGAGCAGTACTTC
CATSMDEGAYEQYF
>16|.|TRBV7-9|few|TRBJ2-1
TGTGCCAGCAGCCTTCCGACGGGGCCTGAGTACAATGAGCAGTTCTTC
CASSLPTGPEYNEQFF
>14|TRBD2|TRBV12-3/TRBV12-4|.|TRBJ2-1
TGTGCCAGCAGTAACGGGACTAGGGTCAATGAGCAGTTCTTC
CASSNGTRVNEQFF
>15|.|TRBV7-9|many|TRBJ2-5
TGTGCCAGCAGCTTAGCGGTCGGCAGCCAAGAGACCCAGTACTTC
CASSLAVGSQETQYF